The source of this T cell receptor beta chain is a study of shared clonotypes between healthy human individuals. In the case of this clone: Antigen: not known.

Study-wide results and limits: Owing to a small donor count, the genetic and exposure-history diversity represented was limited.

For each subset, genomic DNA was distributed in equal portions over several immunoSEQ plates. Assay used: immunoSEQ multiplex PCR; TCRdb lists only in-frame clones, some missing. Among hundreds of thousands of clones listed, 79% were seen once. Germline V gene data show CDR1 as MNHNS and CDR2 as SASEGT. The V end lost 2 bases, the J end lost 5 bases, and 12 bases lay between the germline ends. The CDR3 runs to 14 residues. All participating donors were Caucasian adults from Nashville, Tennessee. The chain combines TRBV6-1 with TRBJ2-5; no firm D call. The material sequenced was PBMCs. The clonotype was recovered from a woman aged 35 to 49 in good health. Some clones in this sample may be carry-over from other donors' samples. The chain's CDR3 is CASSELQLGETQYF. DNA of the CDR3: TGTGCCAGCAGTGAACTACAGCTCGGGGAGACCCAGTACTTC.